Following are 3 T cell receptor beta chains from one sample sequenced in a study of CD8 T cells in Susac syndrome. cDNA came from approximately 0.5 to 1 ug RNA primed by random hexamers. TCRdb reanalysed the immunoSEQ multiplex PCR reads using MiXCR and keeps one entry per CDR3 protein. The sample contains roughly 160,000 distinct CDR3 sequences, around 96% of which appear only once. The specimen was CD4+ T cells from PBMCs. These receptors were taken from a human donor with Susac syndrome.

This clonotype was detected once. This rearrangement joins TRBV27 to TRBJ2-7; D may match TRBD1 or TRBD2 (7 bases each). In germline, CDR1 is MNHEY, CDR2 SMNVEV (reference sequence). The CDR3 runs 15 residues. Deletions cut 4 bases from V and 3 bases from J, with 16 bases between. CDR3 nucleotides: TGTGCCAGCAGTTCCCAGGGGGGGCCTTACTACGAGCAGTACTTC. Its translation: CASSSQGGPYYEQYF.

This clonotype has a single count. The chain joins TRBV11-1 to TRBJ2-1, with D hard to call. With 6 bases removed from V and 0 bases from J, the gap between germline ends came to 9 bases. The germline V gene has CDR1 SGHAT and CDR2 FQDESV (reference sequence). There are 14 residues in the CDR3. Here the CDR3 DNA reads TGTGCCAGCAGTCCAGATAACTCCTACAATGAGCAGTTCTTC. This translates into CASSPDNSYNEQFF.

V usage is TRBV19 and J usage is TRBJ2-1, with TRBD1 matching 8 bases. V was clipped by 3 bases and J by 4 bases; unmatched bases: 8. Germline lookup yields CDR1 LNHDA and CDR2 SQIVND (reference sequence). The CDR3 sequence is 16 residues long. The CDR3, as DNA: TGTGCCAGTAGTATTTCGCAGACAGGGGAATACAATGAGCAGTTCTTC. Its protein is CASSISQTGEYNEQFF.